Sequencing of this T cell receptor beta chain was carried out in a study of blood T cells in healthy people across ages. Alongside a J-beta primer mix, a sample-barcoded 5' primer served in a second PCR lasting about 7 to 12 cycles. Paired-end reads containing CDR3 totaled no fewer than 3 million for each sample. Via MiXCR, TCRdb re-called the 5' RACE reads, giving one row per CDR3 protein. The table has 1.5 million to 2 million distinct CDR3 sequences, about 30% seen once. J lost 1 base, V lost 3 bases, and 6 bases had no gene match. Germline assignment: CDR1 WNHNN and CDR2 SYGVQD (reference sequence). This CDR3 spans 18 amino acids.

The J gene is TRBJ2-1, the V gene TRBV10-1, with 13 bases lining up with TRBD2. What was sequenced was blood. The TCR originated in a woman in her twenties or thirties in good health. CDR3 region: CASSDHGLAGVSYNEQFF. The CDR3 nucleotides are TGCGCCAGCAGTGACCACGGACTAGCGGGAGTGTCCTACAATGAGCAGTTCTTC.